The clone carrying this TCR beta chain occurred many times. An end of the junction differs from the germline gene, which may be a read error. Germline lookup yields CDR1 SNHLY and CDR2 FYNNEI. The CDR3 extends over 13 amino acids. None of the patients had undergone any treatment ahead of thyroid surgery. This entry comes from a study of metastatic and nonmetastatic thyroid tumors. At the level of the study: Repertoire comparison spanned blood and tumor or nodule tissue of malignant and benign thyroid patients.

Methods used by the authors: For papillary thyroid cancer, a distant-metastasis classifier was constructed from CDR3 differences observed across clinicopathological groups. TCRdb reassembled clones from the PCR reads with MiXCR. The V and J calls and clone size are TCRdb's, not the authors'. The sample shows approximately 37,000 clones, 15% of them seen only once. V is TRBV2 and J is TRBJ2-7; TRBD1 agrees at 8 bases. Material: blood. The TCR sequence derives from a male donor with papillary thyroid cancer or a benign thyroid nodule (not recorded which). Some clones in this sample may be carry-over from other donors' samples. The CDR3 reads CASMQGASCEQYF. For the CDR3, the DNA is TGTGCCAGCATGCAGGGGGCATCCTGCGAGCAGTACTTC.